A single sample is the source of the 13 T cell receptor beta chains below, sequenced in a study of Graves' ophthalmopathy and Graves' hyperthyroidism. RNA transcripts served as template for amplifying TCR beta CDR3 sequences. HTBI primers primed a first-round RT-PCR, and a second-round multiplex PCR followed. TCRdb recomputed calls from the multiplex PCR reads with MiXCR, one row per CDR3 protein. Altogether about 740,000 distinct CDR3 sequences are present, 40% being singletons, with the ten largest covering 44%. Material: peripheral blood. All receptors derive from an adult man with Graves' ophthalmopathy.

In the case of this clonotype: This could be a read error, since a much larger clone is one nucleotide away. The chain joins TRBV7-9 to TRBJ2-5; 8 nucleotides agree with TRBD1. CDR1 and CDR2 from the germline V gene are SEHNR and FQNEAQ (reference sequence). The CDR3 covers 14 residues. CDR3 loop: CASSWGQVQGTQYF. The CDR3 DNA follows: TGTGCCAGCAGCTGGGGACAGGTTCAAGGGACCCAGTACTTC.

This chain uses TRBV11-2 with TRBJ2-7; D possibly matches TRBD1 or TRBD2 (5 bases each). Per the germline V gene, CDR1 is SGHAT and CDR2 is FQNNGV. Trimming cost V 5 bases and J 4 bases, with 15 bases left between them. The CDR3 spans 14 residues. CDR3 residues: CASSGREGPYEQYF. DNA for the CDR3: TGTGCCAGCAGCGGTCGTGAGGGACCATACGAGCAGTACTTC.

The sample holds a few counts of this clonotype. The chain employs TRBV5-5 and TRBJ1-2, with no clear D. Germline-derived CDR1 and CDR2 are SGHKS and YYEKEE (reference sequence). Trimming removed 2 bases at V and 6 bases at J, with 11 bases between. This CDR3 region has 13 residues. The CDR3 bases are TGTGCCAGCAGCTTTCTGGGAGGCGATGGCTACACCTTC. It translates to CASSFLGGDGYTF.

CDR3 residues: CASSEGLDFYEQYF. The CDR3 DNA reads TGTGCCAGCAGTGAGGGACTAGATTTTTACGAGCAGTACTTC. This chain connects TRBV11-1 to TRBJ2-7; 8 positions agree with TRBD2. This CDR3 contains 14 residues. After removal of 6 bases from V and 4 bases from J, the junction contained 8 bases not matched to a gene. Germline CDR1 reads SGHAT; CDR2 reads FQDESV (reference sequence).

The rearrangement links TRBV24-1 to TRBJ1-4; 9 bases line up with TRBD1. V gave up 5 bases and J gave up 5 bases; unmatched junction bases: 8. The germline gives CDR1 KGHDR, CDR2 SFDVKD. There are 16 residues in the CDR3. In nucleotides, the CDR3 is TGTGCCACCAGTGTAGGTGGGACAGGGCGAAATGAAAAACTGTTTTTT. This translates into CATSVGGTGRNEKLFF.

As to this clonotype: One end of the junction fails to match germline, which may point to a read error. The chain recombines TRBV24-1 with TRBJ1-5; 10 bases agree with TRBD1. The CDR3 is made up of 16 amino acids. The germline V gene has CDR1 KGHDR and CDR2 SFDVKD. CDR3 bases: TGTGCCAGCAGTCGACAGGGGGCCGGCGGCAATCAGCCCCAGCATTTT. It translates to CASSRQGAGGNQPQHF.

This clonotype was recorded a few times. The DNA for the CDR3 is TGCAGTGCTAGTGCCCTAGGAGGGATCTATGGCTACACCTTC. It yields the protein CSASALGGIYGYTF. The genes are TRBV20-1 and TRBJ1-2; D is ambiguous. The CDR3 is 14 residues long. Germline CDR1 reads DFQATT; CDR2 reads SNEGSKA (reference sequence). The V and J ends lost 3 bases and 4 bases respectively, with 15 bases between them.

This clonotype has just a few counts. J is TRBJ1-4 and V is TRBV12-3 or TRBV12-4; 7 nucleotides line up with TRBD1. This CDR3 region has 14 residues. J gave up 1 base and V 6 bases, and 2 bases lay outside the gene matches. CDR3 nucleotide sequence: TGTGCCAGCAGGCGGGACAGAACTAATGAAAAACTGTTTTTT. This gives the protein CASRRDRTNEKLFF.

This chain links TRBV20-1 with TRBJ2-5; the match to TRBD2 covers 8 bases. The germline gives CDR1 DFQATT, CDR2 SNEGSKA (reference sequence). The V and J ends lost 4 bases and 5 bases, in that order; junction bases with no gene match: 6. CDR3 length equals 13 residues. The CDR3: CSATAGDGETQYF. The CDR3 DNA is TGCAGTGCTACAGCGGGAGACGGGGAGACCCAGTACTTC.

The chain combines TRBV10-3 with TRBJ2-5, with D tentatively TRBD1 (5 bases). V lost 10 bases and J lost 8, with 26 bases in between. Per germline, CDR1 ENHRY and CDR2 SYGVKD. The CDR3 is 15 residues long. The CDR3 region has the DNA TGTGCCAGCACCATAGAAGCCGGACAAAAAGGAACCCAGTACTTC. Translated: CASTIEAGQKGTQYF.

The genes are TRBV24-1 and TRBJ1-5; D gene ambiguous. The CDR3 has 14 amino acids. The V gene lost 11 bases and the J gene lost 4 bases, with 17 bases spanning the gap. Germline-derived CDR1 and CDR2 are KGHDR and SFDVKD. The CDR3 sequence is CASSTMAGNQPQHF. CDR3 DNA: TGTGCCAGCTCCACCATGGCCGGGAATCAGCCCCAGCATTTT.

This clonotype appeared a few times. The V and J genes are TRBV5-5 and TRBJ1-2; weak D call: TRBD1 (5 bases). There are 14 residues in the CDR3. The ends were cut back, 3 bases at V and 2 bases at J, with 11 bases in the middle. Germline V gene lookup returns CDR1 SGHKS and CDR2 YYEKEE (reference sequence). The CDR3 DNA reads TGTGCCAGCAGCTCGGGACGGAGGAACTATGGCTACACCTTC. Translation: CASSSGRRNYGYTF.

A few counts support this clonotype. The rearrangement joins TRBV7-8 to TRBJ1-2, with D uncertain. V was trimmed by 6 bases and J by 3 bases, leaving 14 bases between them. Germline CDR1 SGHVS, CDR2 FQNEAQ. The CDR3 is 14 amino acids. The chain's CDR3 is CASSNTPTYYGYTF. CDR3 DNA sequence: TGTGCCAGCAGTAATACCCCGACTTACTATGGCTACACCTTC.